One and the same sample provided the 4 T cell receptor beta chains below, sequenced in a study of T cells in Graves' hyperthyroidism and ophthalmopathy (dated by TCRdb to between 2018 and 2021). The method behind the library was multiplex PCR. TCRdb names Illumina HiSeq 2000 as the instrument used. The TCR beta CDR3 regions were amplified from the RNA transcripts. The TCR CDR3 was subjected to a first round of RT-PCR using the HTBI primer set and the Qiagen OneStep RT-PCR kit. In TCRdb, the public reads were trimmed at Q25 with fastp and aligned with MiXCR, with productive beta chains retained. Every entry covers one CDR3 protein and lists the most common genes and DNA from its rows. In this sample the table shows hundreds of thousands of distinct CDR3 sequences, about 15% of which occur a single time. Approximately 5.7% of the sample comes from the top ten. Specimen: blood. These receptors all stem from a woman aged 25 to 45 with Graves' hyperthyroidism that later progressed to Graves' ophthalmopathy.

This clonotype showed up many times. The junction shows a germline mismatch at one end, possibly a read error. CDR3: CASSPGGGQPQHF. The DNA for the CDR3 is TGCGCCAGCAGCCCAGGGGGGGGTCAGCCCCAGCATTTT. The chain has TRBV18 and TRBJ1-5; TRBD1 aligns across 7 bases. Germline CDR1 and CDR2: KGHSH and LQKENI. The CDR3 covers 13 residues.

This clonotype was counted between two and nine times. The chain couples TRBV4-1 to TRBJ2-7; 13 bases are a match to TRBD2. Losses at the gene ends were 0 bases for V and 3 bases for J; bases not matched to a gene: 5. The CDR3 is made up of 17 amino acids. Germline V gives CDR1 MGHRA, CDR2 YSYEKL. In nucleotides, the CDR3 is TGCGCCAGCAGCCAAGATTGGAGGACTAGCGGGAGCTACGAGCAGTACTTC. Protein: CASSQDWRTSGSYEQYF.

The count of this clonotype is one. V and J are TRBV2 and TRBJ1-5; 8 bases agree with TRBD1. This CDR3 is 18 amino acids long. After removal of 1 base from V and 2 bases from J, the junction contained 10 bases not matched to a gene. Germline values: CDR1 SNHLY, CDR2 FYNNEI. The CDR3 here is CASSEGWGQGAGNQPQHF. The CDR3 DNA follows: TGTGCCAGCAGTGAAGGTTGGGGCCAGGGGGCGGGCAATCAGCCCCAGCATTTT.

This clonotype was seen more than once but under ten times. This chain connects TRBV6-1 to TRBJ1-5; 7 nucleotides match TRBD1. Per germline, CDR1 MNHNS and CDR2 SASEGT. Trimming removed 5 bases from V and 1 base from J; junction bases left unmatched: 11. The length of the CDR3 is 17 residues. As DNA, the CDR3 is TGTGCCAGCAGTCCCCTTTTGCCGGGACAGAGCAATCAGCCCCAGCATTTT. This codes for CASSPLLPGQSNQPQHF.